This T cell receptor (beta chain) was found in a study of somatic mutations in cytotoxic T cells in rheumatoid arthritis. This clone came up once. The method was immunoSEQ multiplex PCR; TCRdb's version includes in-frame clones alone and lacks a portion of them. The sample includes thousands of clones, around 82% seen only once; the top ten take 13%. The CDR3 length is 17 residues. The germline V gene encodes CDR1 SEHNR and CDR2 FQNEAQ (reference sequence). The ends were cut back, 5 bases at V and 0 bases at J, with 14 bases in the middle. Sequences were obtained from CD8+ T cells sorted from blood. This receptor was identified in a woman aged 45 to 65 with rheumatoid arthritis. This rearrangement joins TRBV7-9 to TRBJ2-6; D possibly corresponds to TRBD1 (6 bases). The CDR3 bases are TGTGCCAGCAGCCAAAATAACAGGGTCTCTGGGGCCAACGTCCTGACTTTC. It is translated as CASSQNNRVSGANVLTF.